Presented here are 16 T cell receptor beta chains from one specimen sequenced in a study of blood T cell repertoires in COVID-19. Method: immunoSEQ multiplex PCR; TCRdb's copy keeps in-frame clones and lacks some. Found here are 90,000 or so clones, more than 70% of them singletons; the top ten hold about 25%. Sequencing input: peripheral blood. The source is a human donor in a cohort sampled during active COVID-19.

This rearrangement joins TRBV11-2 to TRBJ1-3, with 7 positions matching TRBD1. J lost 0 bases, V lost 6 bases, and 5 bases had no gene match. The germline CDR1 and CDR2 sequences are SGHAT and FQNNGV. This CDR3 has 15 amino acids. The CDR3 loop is CASRDYRGSGNTIYF. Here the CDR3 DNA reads TGTGCCAGCAGAGACTACAGGGGCTCTGGAAACACCATATATTTT.

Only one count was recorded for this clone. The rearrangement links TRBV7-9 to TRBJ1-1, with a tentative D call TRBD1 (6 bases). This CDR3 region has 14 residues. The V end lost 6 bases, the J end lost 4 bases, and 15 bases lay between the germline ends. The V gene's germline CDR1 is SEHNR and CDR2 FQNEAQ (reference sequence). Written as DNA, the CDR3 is TGTGCCAGCAGAGGACAGAAAGTGAGCACTGAAGCTTTCTTT. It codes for CASRGQKVSTEAFF.

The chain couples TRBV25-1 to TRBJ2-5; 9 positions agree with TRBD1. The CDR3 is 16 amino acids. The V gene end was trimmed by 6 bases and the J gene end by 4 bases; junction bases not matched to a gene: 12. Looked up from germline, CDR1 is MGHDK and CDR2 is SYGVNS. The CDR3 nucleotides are TGTGCCAGCAGCCCTTCCCCGGGACAGGGTGGAGAGACCCAGTACTTC. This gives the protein CASSPSPGQGGETQYF.

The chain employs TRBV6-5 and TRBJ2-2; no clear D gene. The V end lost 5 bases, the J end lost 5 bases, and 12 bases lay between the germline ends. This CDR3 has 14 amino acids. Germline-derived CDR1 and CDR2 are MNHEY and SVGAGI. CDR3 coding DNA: TGTGCCAGCAGTAGCCCACCACAGACCGGGGAGCTGTTTTTT. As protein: CASSSPPQTGELFF.

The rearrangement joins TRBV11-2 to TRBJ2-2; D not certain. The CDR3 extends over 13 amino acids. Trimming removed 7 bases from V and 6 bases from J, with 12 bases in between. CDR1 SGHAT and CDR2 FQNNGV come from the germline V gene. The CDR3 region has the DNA TGTGCCAGCAACTTTCGGTCCCCCGGGGAGCTGTTTTTT. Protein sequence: CASNFRSPGELFF.

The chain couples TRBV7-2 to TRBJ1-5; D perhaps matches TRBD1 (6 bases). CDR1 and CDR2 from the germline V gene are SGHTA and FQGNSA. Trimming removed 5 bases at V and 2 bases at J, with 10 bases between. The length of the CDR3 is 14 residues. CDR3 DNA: TGTGCCAGCAGCCAGGGGTCGGGCAATCAGCCCCAGCATTTT. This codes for CASSQGSGNQPQHF.

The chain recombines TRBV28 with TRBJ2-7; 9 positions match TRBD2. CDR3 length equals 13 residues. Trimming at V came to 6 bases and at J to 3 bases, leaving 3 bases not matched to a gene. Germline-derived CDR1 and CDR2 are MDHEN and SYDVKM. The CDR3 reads CASRLTSGYEQYF. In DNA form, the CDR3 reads TGTGCCAGCAGGTTGACTAGCGGCTACGAGCAGTACTTC.

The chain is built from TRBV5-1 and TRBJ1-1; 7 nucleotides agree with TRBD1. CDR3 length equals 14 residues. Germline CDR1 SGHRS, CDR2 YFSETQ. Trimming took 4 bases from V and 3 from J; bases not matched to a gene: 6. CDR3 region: CASSADRADTEAFF. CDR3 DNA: TGCGCCAGCAGCGCTGACAGGGCGGACACTGAAGCTTTCTTT.

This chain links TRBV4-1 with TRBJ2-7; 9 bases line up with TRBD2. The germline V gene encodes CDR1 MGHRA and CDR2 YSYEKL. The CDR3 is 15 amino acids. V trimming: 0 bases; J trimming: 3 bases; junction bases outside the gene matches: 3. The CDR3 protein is CASSQERAGGYEQYF. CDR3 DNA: TGCGCCAGCAGCCAAGAACGAGCGGGAGGCTACGAGCAGTACTTC.

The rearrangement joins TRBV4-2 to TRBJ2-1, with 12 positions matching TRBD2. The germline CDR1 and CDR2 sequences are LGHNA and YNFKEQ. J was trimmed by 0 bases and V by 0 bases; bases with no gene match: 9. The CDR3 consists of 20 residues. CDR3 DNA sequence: TGTGCCAGCAGCCAAGATCGGGGACTAGCGGGTTTGAGCTCCTACAATGAGCAGTTCTTC. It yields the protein CASSQDRGLAGLSSYNEQFF.

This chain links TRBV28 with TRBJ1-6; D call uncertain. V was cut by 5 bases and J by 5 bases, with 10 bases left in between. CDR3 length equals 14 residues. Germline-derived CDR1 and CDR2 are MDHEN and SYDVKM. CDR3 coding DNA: TGTGCCAGCAGTGAAGCTCGTAATAATTCACCCCTCCACTTT. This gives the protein CASSEARNNSPLHF. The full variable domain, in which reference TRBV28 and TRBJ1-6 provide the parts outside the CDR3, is DVKVTQSSRYLVKRTGEKVFLECVQDMDHENMFWYRQDPGLGLRLIYFSYDVKMKEKGDIPEGYSVSREKKERFSLILESASTNQTSMYLCASSEARNNSPLHFGNGTRLTVT.

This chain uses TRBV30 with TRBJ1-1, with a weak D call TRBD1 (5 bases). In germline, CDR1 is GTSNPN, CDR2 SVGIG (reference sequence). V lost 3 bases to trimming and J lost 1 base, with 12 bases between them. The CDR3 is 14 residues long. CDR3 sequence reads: CAWRWRGGNTEAFF. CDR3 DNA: TGTGCCTGGAGATGGAGGGGTGGGAACACTGAAGCTTTCTTT.

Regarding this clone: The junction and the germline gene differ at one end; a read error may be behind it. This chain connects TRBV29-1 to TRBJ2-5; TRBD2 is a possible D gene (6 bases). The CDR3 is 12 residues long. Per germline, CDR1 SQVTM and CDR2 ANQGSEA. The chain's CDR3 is CSQRTTQETQYF. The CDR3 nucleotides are TGCAGCCAACGGACTACACAAGAAACCCAGTACTTC.

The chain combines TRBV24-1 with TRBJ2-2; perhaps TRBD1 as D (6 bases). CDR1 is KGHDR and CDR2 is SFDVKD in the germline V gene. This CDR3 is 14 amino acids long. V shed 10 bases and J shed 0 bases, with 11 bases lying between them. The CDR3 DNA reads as TGTGCCACAGCTACAGGGACGAACACCGGGGAGCTGTTTTTT. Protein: CATATGTNTGELFF.

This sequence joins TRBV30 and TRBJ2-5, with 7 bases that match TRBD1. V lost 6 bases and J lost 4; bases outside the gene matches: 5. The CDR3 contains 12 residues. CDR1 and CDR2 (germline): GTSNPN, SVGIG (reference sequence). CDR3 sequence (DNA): TGTGCCTGTACTCGGACAGGAGAGACCCAGTACTTC. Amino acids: CACTRTGETQYF.

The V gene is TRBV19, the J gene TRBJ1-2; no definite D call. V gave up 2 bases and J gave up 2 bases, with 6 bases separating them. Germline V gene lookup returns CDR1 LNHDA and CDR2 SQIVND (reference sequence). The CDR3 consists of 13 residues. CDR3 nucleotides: TGTGCCAGTAGTATAAAACAGAACTATGGCTACACCTTC. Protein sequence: CASSIKQNYGYTF.